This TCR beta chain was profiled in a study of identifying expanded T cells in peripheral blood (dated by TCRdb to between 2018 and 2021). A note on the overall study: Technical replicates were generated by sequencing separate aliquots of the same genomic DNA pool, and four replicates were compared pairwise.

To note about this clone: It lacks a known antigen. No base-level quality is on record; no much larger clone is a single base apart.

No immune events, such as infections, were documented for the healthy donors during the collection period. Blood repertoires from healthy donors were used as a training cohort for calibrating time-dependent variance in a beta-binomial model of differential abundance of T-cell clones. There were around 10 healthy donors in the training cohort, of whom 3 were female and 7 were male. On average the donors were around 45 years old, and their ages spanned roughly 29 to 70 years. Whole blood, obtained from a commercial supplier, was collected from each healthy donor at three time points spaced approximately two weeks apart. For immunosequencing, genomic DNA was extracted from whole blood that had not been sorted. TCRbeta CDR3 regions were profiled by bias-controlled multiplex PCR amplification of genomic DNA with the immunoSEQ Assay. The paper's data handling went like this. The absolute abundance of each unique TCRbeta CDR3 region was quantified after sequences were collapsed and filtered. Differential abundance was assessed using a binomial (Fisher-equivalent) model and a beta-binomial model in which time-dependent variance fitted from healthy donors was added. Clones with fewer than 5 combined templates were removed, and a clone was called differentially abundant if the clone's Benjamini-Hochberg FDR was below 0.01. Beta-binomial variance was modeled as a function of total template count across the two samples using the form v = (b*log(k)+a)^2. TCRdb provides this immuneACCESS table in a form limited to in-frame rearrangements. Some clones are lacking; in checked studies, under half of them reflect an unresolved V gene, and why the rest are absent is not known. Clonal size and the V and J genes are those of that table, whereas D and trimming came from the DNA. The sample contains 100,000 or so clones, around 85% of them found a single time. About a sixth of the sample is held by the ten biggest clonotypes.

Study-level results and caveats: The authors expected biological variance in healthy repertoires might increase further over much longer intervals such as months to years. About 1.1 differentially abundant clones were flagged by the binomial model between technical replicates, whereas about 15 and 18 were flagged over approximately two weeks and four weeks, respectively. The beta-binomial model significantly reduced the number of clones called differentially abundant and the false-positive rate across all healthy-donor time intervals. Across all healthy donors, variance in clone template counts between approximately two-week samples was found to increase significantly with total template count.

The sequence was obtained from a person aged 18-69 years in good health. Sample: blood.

The encoded CDR3 is CASSLVGGGIEGYTF. The nucleotides read TGTGCCAGCAGCTTAGTGGGAGGGGGCATAGAAGGCTACACCTTC. The chain was built from TRBV7-8 and TRBJ1-2; 7 central nucleotides agree with TRBD1. According to the germline V gene, CDR1 reads SGHVS and CDR2 reads FQNEAQ. Trimming takes 1 base off V and 8 bases off J; junction bases not matched to a gene: 10. The CDR3 runs 15 residues from the cysteine to the phenylalanine. Of all the DNA, just the CDR3 is kept, 45 bases in frame from base 1.